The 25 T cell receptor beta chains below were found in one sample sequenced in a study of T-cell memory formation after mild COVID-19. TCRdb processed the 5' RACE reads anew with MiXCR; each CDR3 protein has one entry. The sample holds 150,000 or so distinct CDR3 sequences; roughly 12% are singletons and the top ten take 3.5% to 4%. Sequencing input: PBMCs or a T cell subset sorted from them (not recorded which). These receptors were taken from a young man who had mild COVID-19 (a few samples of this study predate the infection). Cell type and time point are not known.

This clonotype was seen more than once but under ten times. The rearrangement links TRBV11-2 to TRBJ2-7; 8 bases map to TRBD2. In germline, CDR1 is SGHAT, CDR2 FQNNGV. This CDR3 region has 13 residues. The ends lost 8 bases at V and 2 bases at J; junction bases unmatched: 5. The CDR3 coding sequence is TGTGCCAGCGGGACGGGGGGGGCCTACGAGCAGTACTTC. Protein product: CASGTGGAYEQYF.

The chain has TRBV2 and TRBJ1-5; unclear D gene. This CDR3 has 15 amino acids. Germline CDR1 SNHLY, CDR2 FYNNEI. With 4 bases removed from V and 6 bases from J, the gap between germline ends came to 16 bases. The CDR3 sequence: CASSAGSGDGQPQHF. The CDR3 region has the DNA TGTGCCAGCAGTGCGGGGTCAGGAGATGGTCAGCCCCAGCATTTT. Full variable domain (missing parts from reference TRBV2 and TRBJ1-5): EPEVTQTPSHQVTQMGQEVILRCVPISNHLYFYWYRQILGQKVEFLVSFYNNEISEKSEIFDDQFSVERPDGSNFTLKIRSTKLEDSAMYFCASSAGSGDGQPQHFGDGTRLSIL.

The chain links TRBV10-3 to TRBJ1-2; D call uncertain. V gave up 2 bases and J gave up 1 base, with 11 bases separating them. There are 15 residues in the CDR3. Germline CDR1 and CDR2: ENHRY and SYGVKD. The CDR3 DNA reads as TGTGCCATCAGTGAGCCGCGGGGTGGTAACTATGGCTACACCTTC. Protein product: CAISEPRGGNYGYTF.

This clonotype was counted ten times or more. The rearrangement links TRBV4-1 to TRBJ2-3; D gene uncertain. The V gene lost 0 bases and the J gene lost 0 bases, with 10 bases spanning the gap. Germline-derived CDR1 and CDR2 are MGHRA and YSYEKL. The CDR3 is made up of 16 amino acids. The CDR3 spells CASSQERTPSTDTQYF. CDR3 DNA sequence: TGCGCCAGCAGCCAAGAAAGGACCCCCAGCACAGATACGCAGTATTTT.

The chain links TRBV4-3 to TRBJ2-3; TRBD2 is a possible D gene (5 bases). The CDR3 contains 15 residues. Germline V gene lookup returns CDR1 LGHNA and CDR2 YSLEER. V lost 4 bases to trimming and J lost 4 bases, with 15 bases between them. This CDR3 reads CASSRRGLDSDTQYF. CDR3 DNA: TGCGCCAGCAGCCGTCGGGGATTAGACTCAGATACGCAGTATTTT.

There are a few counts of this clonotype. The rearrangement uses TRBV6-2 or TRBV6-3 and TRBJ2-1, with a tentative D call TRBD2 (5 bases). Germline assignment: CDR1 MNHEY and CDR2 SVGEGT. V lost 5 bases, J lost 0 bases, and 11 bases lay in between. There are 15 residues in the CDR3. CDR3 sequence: CASSRTSSSYNEQFF. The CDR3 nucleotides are TGTGCCAGCAGTAGGACTTCGAGCTCCTACAATGAGCAGTTCTTC.

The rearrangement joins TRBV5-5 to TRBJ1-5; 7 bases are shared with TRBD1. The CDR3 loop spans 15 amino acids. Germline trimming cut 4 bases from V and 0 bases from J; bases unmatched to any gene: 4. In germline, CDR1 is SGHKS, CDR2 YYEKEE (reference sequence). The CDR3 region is CASSPGQYSNQPQHF. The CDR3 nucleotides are TGTGCCAGCAGCCCGGGACAGTATAGCAATCAGCCCCAGCATTTT.

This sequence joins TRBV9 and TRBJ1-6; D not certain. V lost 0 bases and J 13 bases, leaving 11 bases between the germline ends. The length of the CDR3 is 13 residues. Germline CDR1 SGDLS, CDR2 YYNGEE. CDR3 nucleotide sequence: TGTGCCAGCAGCGTAGCTAACTTTACCCCCCTCCACTTT. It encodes CASSVANFTPLHF.

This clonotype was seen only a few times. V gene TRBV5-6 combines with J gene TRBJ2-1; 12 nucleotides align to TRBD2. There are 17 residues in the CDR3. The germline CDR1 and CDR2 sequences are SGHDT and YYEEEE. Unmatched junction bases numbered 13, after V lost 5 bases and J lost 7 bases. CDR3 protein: CASSSWARTSGENEQFF. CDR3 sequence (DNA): TGTGCCAGCAGTTCCTGGGCCAGGACTAGCGGGGAGAATGAGCAGTTCTTC.

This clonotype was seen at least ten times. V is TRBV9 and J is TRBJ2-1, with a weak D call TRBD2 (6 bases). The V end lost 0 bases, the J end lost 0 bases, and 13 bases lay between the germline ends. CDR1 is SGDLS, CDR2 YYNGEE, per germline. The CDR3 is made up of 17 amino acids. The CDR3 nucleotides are TGTGCCAGCAGCGTAGGGTTAGCCGGGGGCTCCTACAATGAGCAGTTCTTC. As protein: CASSVGLAGGSYNEQFF.

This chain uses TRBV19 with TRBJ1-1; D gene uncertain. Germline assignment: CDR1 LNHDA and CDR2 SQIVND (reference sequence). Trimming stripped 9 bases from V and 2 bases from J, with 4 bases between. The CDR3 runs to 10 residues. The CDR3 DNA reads TGTGCCAGCCGTAACACTGAAGCTTTCTTT. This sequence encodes CASRNTEAFF. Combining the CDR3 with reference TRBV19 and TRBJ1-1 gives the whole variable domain DGGITQSPKYLFRKEGQNVTLSCEQNLNHDAMYWYRQDPGQGLRLIYYSQIVNDFQKGDIAEGYSVSREKKESFPLTVTSAQKNPTAFYLCASRNTEAFFGQGTRLTVV.

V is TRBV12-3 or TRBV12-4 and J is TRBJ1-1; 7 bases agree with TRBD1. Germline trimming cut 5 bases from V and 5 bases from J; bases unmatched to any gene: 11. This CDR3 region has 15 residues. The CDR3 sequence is CASSRHDRAGTEAFF. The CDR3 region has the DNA TGTGCCAGCAGTCGCCATGACAGGGCCGGGACTGAAGCTTTCTTT.

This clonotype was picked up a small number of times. The CDR3 loop is CASSLQQGTGNTIYF. The DNA of the CDR3 is TGTGCCAGCAGCCTCCAACAGGGGACTGGAAACACCATATATTTT. V and J are TRBV7-2 and TRBJ1-3; 7 nucleotides line up with TRBD1. Germline-derived CDR1 and CDR2 are SGHTA and FQGNSA. V gave up 5 bases and J gave up 2 bases; unmatched junction bases: 6. CDR3 length: 15 residues.

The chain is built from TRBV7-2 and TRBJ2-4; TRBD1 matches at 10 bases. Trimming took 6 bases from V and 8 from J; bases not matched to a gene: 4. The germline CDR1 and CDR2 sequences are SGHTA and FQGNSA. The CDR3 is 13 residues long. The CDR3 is CASSPDRGDIQYF. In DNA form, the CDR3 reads TGTGCCAGCAGTCCGGACAGGGGGGACATTCAGTACTTC.

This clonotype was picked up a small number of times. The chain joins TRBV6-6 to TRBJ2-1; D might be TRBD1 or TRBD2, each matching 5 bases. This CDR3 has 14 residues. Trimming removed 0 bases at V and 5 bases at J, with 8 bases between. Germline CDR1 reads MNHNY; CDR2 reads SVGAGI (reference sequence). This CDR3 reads CASSYSGRDNEQFF. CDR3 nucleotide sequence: TGTGCCAGCAGTTACTCGGGACGGGACAATGAGCAGTTCTTC.

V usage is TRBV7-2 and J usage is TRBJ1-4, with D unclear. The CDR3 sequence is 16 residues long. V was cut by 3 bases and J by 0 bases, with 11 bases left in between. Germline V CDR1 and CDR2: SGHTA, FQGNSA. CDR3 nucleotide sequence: TGTGCCAGCAGCTTGAACAGACCAGCAACTAATGAAAAACTGTTTTTT. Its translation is CASSLNRPATNEKLFF.

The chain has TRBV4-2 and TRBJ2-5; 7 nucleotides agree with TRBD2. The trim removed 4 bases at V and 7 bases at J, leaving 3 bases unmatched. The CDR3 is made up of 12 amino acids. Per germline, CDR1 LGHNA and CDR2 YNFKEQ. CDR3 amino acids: CASSLPGGTQYF. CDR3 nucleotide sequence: TGTGCCAGCAGCCTTCCGGGAGGGACCCAGTACTTC.

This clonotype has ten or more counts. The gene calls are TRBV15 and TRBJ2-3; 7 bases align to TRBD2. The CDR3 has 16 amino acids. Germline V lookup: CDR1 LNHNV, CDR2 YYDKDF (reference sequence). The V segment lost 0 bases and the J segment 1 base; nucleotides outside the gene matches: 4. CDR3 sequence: CATSRDGRAGTDTQYF. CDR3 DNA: TGTGCCACCAGCAGAGATGGGAGGGCGGGCACAGATACGCAGTATTTT.

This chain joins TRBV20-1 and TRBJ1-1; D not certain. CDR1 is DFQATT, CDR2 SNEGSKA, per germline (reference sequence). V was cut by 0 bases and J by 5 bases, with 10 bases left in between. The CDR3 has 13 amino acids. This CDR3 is CSARDPRGTEAFF. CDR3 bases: TGCAGTGCTAGAGATCCCCGAGGGACTGAAGCTTTCTTT.

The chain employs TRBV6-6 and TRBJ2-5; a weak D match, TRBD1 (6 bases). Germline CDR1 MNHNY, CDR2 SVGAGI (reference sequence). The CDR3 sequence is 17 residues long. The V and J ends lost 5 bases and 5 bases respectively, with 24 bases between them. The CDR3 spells CASSSGQSTPLAETQYF. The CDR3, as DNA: TGTGCCAGCAGTAGTGGACAGTCCACTCCTCTTGCGGAGACCCAGTACTTC.

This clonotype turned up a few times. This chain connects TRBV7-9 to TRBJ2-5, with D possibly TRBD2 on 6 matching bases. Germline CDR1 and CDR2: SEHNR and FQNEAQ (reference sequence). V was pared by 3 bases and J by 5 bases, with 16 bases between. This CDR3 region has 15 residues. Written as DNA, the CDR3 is TGTGCCAGCAGCTTCGGGACTCATCGAAGGGAGACCCAGTACTTC. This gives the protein CASSFGTHRRETQYF.

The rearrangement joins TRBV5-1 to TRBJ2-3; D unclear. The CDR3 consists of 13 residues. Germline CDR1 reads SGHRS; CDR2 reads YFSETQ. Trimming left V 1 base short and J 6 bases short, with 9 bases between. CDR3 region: CASSLTHPDTQYF. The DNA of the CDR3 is TGCGCCAGCAGCTTGACCCACCCCGATACGCAGTATTTT.

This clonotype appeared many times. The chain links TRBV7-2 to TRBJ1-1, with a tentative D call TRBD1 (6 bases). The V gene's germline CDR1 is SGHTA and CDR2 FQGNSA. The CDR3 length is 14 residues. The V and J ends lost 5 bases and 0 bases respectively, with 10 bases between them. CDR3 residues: CASSPGHLNTEAFF. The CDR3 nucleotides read TGTGCCAGCAGCCCGGGACACCTGAACACTGAAGCTTTCTTT.

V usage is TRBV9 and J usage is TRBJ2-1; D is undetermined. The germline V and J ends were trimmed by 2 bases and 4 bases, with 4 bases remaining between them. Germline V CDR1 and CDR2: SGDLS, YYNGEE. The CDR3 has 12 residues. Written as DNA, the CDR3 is TGTGCCAGCAGCGTGGGGTACAATGAGCAGTTCTTC. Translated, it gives CASSVGYNEQFF.

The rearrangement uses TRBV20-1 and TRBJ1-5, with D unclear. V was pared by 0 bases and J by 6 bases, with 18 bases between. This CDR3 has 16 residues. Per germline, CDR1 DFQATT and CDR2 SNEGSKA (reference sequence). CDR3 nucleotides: TGCAGTGCTAGAGATTCCACATACTCCAGATCTCAGCCCCAGCATTTT. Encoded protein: CSARDSTYSRSQPQHF.